Following are 8 T cell receptor beta chains from one sample sequenced in a study of T cells in localized non-small cell lung cancer. Here immunoSEQ multiplex PCR was the method, and the copy in TCRdb shows in-frame clones only, minus some. The data contain over 750 clones, less than 25% of them singletons. This sample comprised normal lung tissue next to the tumor, obtained before any cancer treatment. These receptors were obtained from a male donor aged 60 or older with stage I lung adenocarcinoma.

By share, this clone counts as large. This chain connects TRBV6-8 to TRBJ2-1; TRBD2 aligns across 12 bases. Germline V lookup: CDR1 MNHGY, CDR2 SAAAGT. The CDR3 runs 15 residues. V lost 3 bases, J lost 6 bases, and 3 bases stayed unmatched. The CDR3 is CASSYRTSGINEQFF. The DNA of the CDR3 is TGTGCCAGCAGTTATAGGACTAGCGGGATCAATGAGCAGTTCTTC.

This clone was found a few times. This chain's CDR3 is CASSPARVEGTGEQYF. CDR3 bases: TGTGCCAGTAGTCCTGCTAGGGTGGAAGGAACGGGGGAGCAGTACTTC. The J gene is TRBJ2-7, the V gene TRBV19; D perhaps matches TRBD2 (5 bases). Germline CDR1 and CDR2: LNHDA and SQIVND (reference sequence). This CDR3 region has 16 residues. V dropped 5 bases and J dropped 7 bases, with 24 bases sitting between them.

The chain uses TRBV6-8 and TRBJ1-1; D gene uncertain. The germline gives CDR1 MNHGY, CDR2 SAAAGT. V dropped 10 bases and J dropped 0 bases, with 12 bases sitting between them. This CDR3 comprises 13 residues. The CDR3 is CATTRAVNTEAFF. CDR3 sequence (DNA): TGTGCCACCACTCGGGCCGTGAACACTGAAGCTTTCTTT.

The table lists this clone with a few counts. The chain recombines TRBV6-8 with TRBJ2-2, with 7 bases aligning to TRBD1. Germline V lookup: CDR1 MNHGY, CDR2 SAAAGT. This CDR3 contains 15 residues. Trimming cost V 2 bases and J 4 bases; bases outside gene matches: 4. The CDR3 nucleotides read TGTGCCAGCAGTTACGTTGGGACAGCCACCGGGGAGCTGTTTTTT. This codes for CASSYVGTATGELFF.

This clone was seen more than once but under ten times. The gene calls are TRBV6-8 and TRBJ1-1, with 9 positions matching TRBD1. V was clipped by 6 bases and J by 5 bases; unmatched bases: 10. Germline V gene lookup returns CDR1 MNHGY and CDR2 SAAAGT. The length of the CDR3 is 15 residues. As DNA, the CDR3 is TGTGCCAGCAGCCCTTCCGGGACAGGGAAGACTGAAGCTTTCTTT. Translating it yields CASSPSGTGKTEAFF.

The CDR3 nucleotides are TGTGCCAGCAGTTTGGGGATCACTAATCAGCCCCAGCATTTT. Translating it yields CASSLGITNQPQHF. This chain links TRBV28 with TRBJ1-5; D is unresolved. Germline CDR1 and CDR2: MDHEN and SYDVKM. The CDR3 consists of 14 residues. Between the trimmed V and J ends, which lost 3 bases and 4 bases, there was a span of 10 bases.

This clone was picked up a small number of times. The chain couples TRBV9 to TRBJ2-7; 11 nucleotides align to TRBD2. Looked up from germline, CDR1 is SGDLS and CDR2 is YYNGEE. V dropped 4 bases and J dropped 5; count of bases not matched to a gene: 14. This CDR3 has 17 residues. The CDR3 here is CASSLGLAGGSIHEQYV. For the CDR3, the DNA is TGTGCCAGCAGCTTAGGGCTAGCGGGGGGATCGATCCACGAGCAGTACGTC.

This clone was seen a handful of times. This chain uses TRBV9 with TRBJ1-6; the D is unclear. Germline V gives CDR1 SGDLS, CDR2 YYNGEE. Trimming pared 1 base from V and 13 bases from J, leaving 24 bases between. This CDR3 has 17 residues. The CDR3 coding sequence is TGTGCCAGCAGCGTAATCCTTAGAGGGAGGGTCAGGTTCCCCCTCCACTTT. It translates to CASSVILRGRVRFPLHF.